These 13 T cell receptor beta chains were all obtained from the same sample, sequenced in a study of cytomegalovirus exposure and HLA in healthy donors. 60 Vbeta and 13 Jbeta primers were used in PCR. The protocol was immunoSEQ multiplex PCR, while the TCRdb copy is restricted to in-frame clones and leaves out a portion. The sample consists of about 130,000 clones, just under 75% of them appearing once. Sequencing was carried out using PBMCs. These receptors were obtained from a man in his sixties in good health and CMV-seropositive.

V is TRBV10-1 and J is TRBJ2-1; D not resolved. CDR3 length: 17 residues. Germline V gives CDR1 WNHNN, CDR2 SYGVQD (reference sequence). V dropped 0 bases and J dropped 0 bases, with 12 bases sitting between them. DNA of the CDR3: TGCGCCAGCAGTGAGTCGAAGGTGCGGATCTCCTACAATGAGCAGTTCTTC. Encoded protein: CASSESKVRISYNEQFF.

The V call is TRBV7-9, the J call TRBJ2-7, with 7 bases matching TRBD1. Per the germline V gene, CDR1 is SEHNR and CDR2 is FQNEAQ (reference sequence). The CDR3 consists of 14 residues. V lost 3 bases, J lost 5 bases, and 7 bases stayed unmatched. CDR3 residues: CASSLGQGDHEQYF. The CDR3 DNA is TGTGCCAGCAGCTTGGGTCAGGGGGACCACGAGCAGTACTTC.

This clone showed up just once. The chain couples TRBV4-1 to TRBJ2-3; D is possibly TRBD2 (6 bases). From germline, CDR1 is MGHRA and CDR2 YSYEKL. Trimming left V 5 bases short and J 0 bases short, with 15 bases between. The CDR3 length is 16 residues. Written as DNA, the CDR3 is TGCGCCAGCAGCAGAGGGACTGGACCTAGCACAGATACGCAGTATTTT. Protein product: CASSRGTGPSTDTQYF.

This clone has just one count. The chain uses TRBV5-1 and TRBJ1-5; a possible D gene is TRBD1 (5 bases). The CDR3 extends over 15 amino acids. Germline V gene data show CDR1 as SGHRS and CDR2 as YFSETQ. Trimming left V 0 bases short and J 2 bases short, with 9 bases between. CDR3 sequence: CASSLEGSGNQPQHF. The CDR3 coding sequence is TGCGCCAGCAGCTTGGAGGGGTCGGGCAATCAGCCCCAGCATTTT.

The CDR3: CASSRLGPEQYF. CDR3 coding DNA: TGTGCCAGCAGTCGACTAGGACCCGAGCAGTACTTC. This chain connects TRBV28 to TRBJ2-7; TRBD2 is a possible D gene (6 bases). V lost 5 bases and J 6 bases, leaving 11 bases between the germline ends. Per the germline V gene, CDR1 is MDHEN and CDR2 is SYDVKM. The CDR3 consists of 12 residues.

The chain combines TRBV10-1 with TRBJ2-2; D uncertain. V shed 10 bases and J shed 2 bases, with 14 bases lying between them. The CDR3 runs 14 residues. Looked up from germline, CDR1 is WNHNN and CDR2 is SYGVQD (reference sequence). This CDR3 reads CATQRRVNTGELFF. In nucleotides, the CDR3 is TGCGCCACCCAACGGAGAGTAAACACCGGGGAGCTGTTTTTT.

This clone was recorded a few times. The chain couples TRBV19 to TRBJ2-3, with TRBD1 matching over 9 bases. The germline gives CDR1 LNHDA, CDR2 SQIVND (reference sequence). The V and J ends lost 4 bases and 2 bases, in that order; junction bases with no gene match: 7. The CDR3 is 16 residues long. DNA of the CDR3: TGTGCCAGTAGTACTCCTCGGGACAGGGCCACAGATACGCAGTATTTT. Amino acids: CASSTPRDRATDTQYF.

This chain joins TRBV10-3 and TRBJ2-2, with 9 bases matching TRBD1. CDR1 is ENHRY and CDR2 is SYGVKD in the germline V gene. The V and J ends lost 10 bases and 3 bases, in that order; junction bases with no gene match: 6. The CDR3 runs to 14 residues. DNA of the CDR3: TGTGCCACCACAGGGGGCCGAGACACCGGGGAGCTGTTTTTT. This codes for CATTGGRDTGELFF.

V usage is TRBV5-8 and J usage is TRBJ1-2; 7 positions match TRBD1. This CDR3 is built from 13 residues. The ends lost 3 bases at V and 8 bases at J; junction bases unmatched: 7. Germline values: CDR1 SGHTS, CDR2 YDEGEE. In DNA form, the CDR3 reads TGTGCCAGCAGCTATGGGACAGTCCACGGCTACACCTTC. Protein sequence: CASSYGTVHGYTF.

The chain combines TRBV4-2 with TRBJ2-1, with 9 bases matching TRBD2. The CDR3 covers 15 residues. With V trimmed by 0 bases and J by 6 bases, 3 bases remained unmatched. Germline V gives CDR1 LGHNA, CDR2 YNFKEQ. The CDR3, as DNA: TGTGCCAGCAGCCAAGATTTAGCGGGGGTCAATGAGCAGTTCTTC. Its protein product is CASSQDLAGVNEQFF.

The V and J genes are TRBV30 and TRBJ1-2; 9 bases match TRBD1. V lost 0 bases, J lost 0 bases, and 14 bases stayed unmatched. The germline V gene encodes CDR1 GTSNPN and CDR2 SVGIG (reference sequence). The CDR3 runs to 19 residues. CDR3 sequence (DNA): TGTGCCTGGAGTGTACTTCAGAGGCGGACAGGGGTAGCTAACTATGGCTACACCTTC. Protein product: CAWSVLQRRTGVANYGYTF.

The chain couples TRBV7-3 to TRBJ1-6, with D possibly matching TRBD1 (6 bases). Deletions cut 5 bases from V and 4 bases from J, with 15 bases between. The CDR3 is 16 residues long. From germline, CDR1 is SGHTA and CDR2 FQGTGA. CDR3: CASSQGAQGYNSPLHF. DNA of the CDR3: TGTGCCAGCAGCCAAGGCGCTCAGGGGTATAATTCACCCCTCCACTTT.

The chain is built from TRBV28 and TRBJ2-7; D may be TRBD1 (6 bases). V gave up 8 bases and J gave up 3 bases, with 8 bases separating them. This CDR3 contains 11 residues. CDR1 MDHEN and CDR2 SYDVKM come from the germline V gene. CDR3 nucleotide sequence: TGTGCCAGCCGGACAGTCTACGAGCAGTACTTC. Protein sequence: CASRTVYEQYF.